The present entry profiles one TCR beta chain with its context. These data belong to a study of blood T cell repertoires in COVID-19. Study-level information: From T cells, B-cell-depleted T cells, or PBMCs came the material, which was cDNA or gDNA.

The CDR3 totals 12 residues. The germline CDR1 and CDR2 sequences are SEHNR and FQNEAQ (reference sequence). J was trimmed by 2 bases and V by 8 bases; bases with no gene match: 1. Original analysis: Amplification from reference gene primers served as the basis for estimated nucleated cell counts. Using immunoSEQ multiplex PCR, the repertoire was profiled, and TCRdb retains in-frame clones only, with some absent. The V and J calls and clone size come from that table; D and trimming were worked out from the DNA. The sample has about 190,000 clones, 80% to 90% seen once; the top ten hold around 1.1%. This sequence joins TRBV7-9 and TRBJ2-7; 9 positions match TRBD1. This clonotype originated in a man aged 25-45 years with acute or convalescent COVID-19. Sequencing used peripheral blood. The CDR3 DNA follows: TGTGCCAGCGGACAGGGGCCCTACGAGCAGTACTTC. Amino acid sequence: CASGQGPYEQYF.